Below are 11 T cell receptor beta chains sequenced from a single sample in a study of T cell clonotyping in hematopoietic cell transplantation. Specified time point: recipient sample about 28 days before transplant, after cytoreduction. TCRdb's copy holds only in-frame clones and misses some; the assay was immunoSEQ multiplex PCR. Of about 50,000 clones listed, 65% to 90% are singletons. The sample in question was peripheral blood mononuclear cells, obtained before stem cell transplant. These TCRs come from a man aged 55 to 69 with biphenotypic leukemia. Some clones in this sample may be carry-over from other donors' samples.

The gene calls are TRBV11-1 and TRBJ2-7; either TRBD1 or TRBD2 may fit D (5 bases each). In germline, CDR1 is SGHAT, CDR2 FQDESV (reference sequence). V was cut by 5 bases and J by 5 bases, with 13 bases left in between. The CDR3 contains 13 residues. As DNA, the CDR3 is TGTGCCAGCAGCCTCGGGACCCGCGACGAGCAGTACTTC. Its translation: CASSLGTRDEQYF.

The chain carries TRBV5-1 and TRBJ2-7; D is uncertain. The V end was cut by 3 bases, the J end by 0 bases, with 4 bases between. The CDR3 totals 12 residues. Germline V gene sequence: CDR1 SGHRS, CDR2 YFSETQ. This CDR3 reads CASSSYSYEQYF. DNA for the CDR3: TGCGCCAGCAGCTCGTACTCCTACGAGCAGTACTTC.

This rearrangement joins TRBV25-1 to TRBJ1-1; D is unclear. V lost 3 bases to trimming and J lost 5 bases, with 7 bases between them. The CDR3 is 12 residues long. Germline V gene sequence: CDR1 MGHDK, CDR2 SYGVNS. CDR3 amino acids: CASSDWETEAFF. In DNA form, the CDR3 reads TGTGCCAGCAGTGATTGGGAAACTGAAGCTTTCTTT.

This chain connects TRBV5-4 to TRBJ2-5; D remains ambiguous. V lost 2 bases and J lost 5, with 19 bases in between. CDR3 length: 16 residues. Germline V gene data show CDR1 as SGHNT and CDR2 as YYREEE (reference sequence). CDR3 loop: CASSLNGPGAMETQYF. The CDR3 DNA reads TGTGCCAGCAGCTTAAATGGACCTGGTGCGATGGAGACCCAGTACTTC.

The rearrangement joins TRBV5-1 to TRBJ1-5, with TRBD1 matching over 7 bases. CDR1 and CDR2 from the germline V gene are SGHRS and YFSETQ. The CDR3 spans 14 residues. The trim removed 0 bases at V and 7 bases at J, leaving 4 bases unmatched. This CDR3 is CASSLGQGGQPQHF. The CDR3 bases are TGCGCCAGCAGCTTGGGACAGGGCGGGCAGCCCCAGCATTTT.

This chain uses TRBV7-9 with TRBJ2-7, with a tentative D call TRBD1 (6 bases). CDR3 length: 15 amino acids. Trimming pared 4 bases from V and 2 bases from J, leaving 15 bases between. Germline CDR1 is SEHNR and CDR2 is FQNEAQ (reference sequence). CDR3 in DNA: TGTGCCAGCAGCTCGCGAGAGACAGGTACCTACGAGCAGTACTTC. Protein: CASSSRETGTYEQYF.

This clone was counted between two and nine times. This chain connects TRBV28 to TRBJ2-7; TRBD1 matches at 11 bases. There are 15 residues in the CDR3. J was trimmed by 6 bases and V by 3 bases; bases with no gene match: 7. From germline, CDR1 is MDHEN and CDR2 SYDVKM. The CDR3 protein is CASSLTGTGGSEQYF. In DNA form, the CDR3 reads TGTGCCAGCAGTTTGACAGGGACAGGGGGGAGCGAGCAGTACTTC. Looking up the rest from reference TRBV28 and TRBJ2-7 gives the full variable domain: DVKVTQSSRYLVKRTGEKVFLECVQDMDHENMFWYRQDPGLGLRLIYFSYDVKMKEKGDIPEGYSVSREKKERFSLILESASTNQTSMYLCASSLTGTGGSEQYFGPGTRLTVT.

The genes are TRBV7-2 and TRBJ1-4; TRBD1 aligns across 8 bases. Germline trimming cut 5 bases from V and 7 bases from J; bases unmatched to any gene: 9. This CDR3 has 15 residues. Germline values: CDR1 SGHTA, CDR2 FQGNSA. CDR3 nucleotide sequence: TGTGCCAGCAGCCCCACAGGGGGGGCTTCTGAAAAACTGTTTTTT. Translated, it gives CASSPTGGASEKLFF.

This chain uses TRBV4-1 with TRBJ2-7, with D unclear. The V gene's germline CDR1 is MGHRA and CDR2 YSYEKL. V dropped 0 bases and J dropped 3 bases, with 12 bases sitting between them. The CDR3 contains 15 residues. CDR3 region: CASSQESGNGYEQYF. The CDR3 nucleotides are TGCGCCAGCAGCCAAGAAAGTGGCAACGGCTACGAGCAGTACTTC.

The chain uses TRBV5-4 and TRBJ2-7; tentative D call: TRBD1 (6 bases). The germline gives CDR1 SGHNT, CDR2 YYREEE (reference sequence). The V end was cut by 4 bases, the J end by 9 bases, with 20 bases between. CDR3 length equals 14 residues. In nucleotides, the CDR3 is TGTGCCAGCAGCCCCGACAGGCAACTAGGGGGGCAGTACTTC. The encoded protein is CASSPDRQLGGQYF.

The chain employs TRBV4-2 and TRBJ2-1, with D perhaps being TRBD1 or TRBD2 (5 bases each). Trimming pared 0 bases from V and 8 bases from J, leaving 14 bases between. The CDR3 sequence is 15 residues long. Germline V gene lookup returns CDR1 LGHNA and CDR2 YNFKEQ. The CDR3 region has the DNA TGTGCCAGCAGCCAAGATCGTCTGACGGGGCATGAGCAGTTCTTC. It encodes CASSQDRLTGHEQFF.